Listed below are T cell receptor beta chains from one sample, sequenced in a study of OX40 agonist ivuxolimab in advanced cancers. Clones were read by immunoSEQ multiplex PCR, and TCRdb kept only the in-frame ones, dropping some. The sample yields about 68,000 clones, 75% to 85% seen once. This material consisted of CD4+ or CD8+ T cells sorted from blood, taken in a trial of the OX40 agonist ivuxolimab. The source is an adult with an advanced solid tumor such as melanoma, head and neck, liver or kidney cancer. Both conserved end residues are part of each CDR3. Each record gives: V gene, clone size, D gene, J gene, CDR3 DNA, CDR3 protein. The D gene is left open where the match is weak. Only some rows state a clone size, as once, few, many or a class for expanded clones.

v_call: TRBV28
clone_size: -
d_call: TRBD1
j_call: TRBJ2-7
cdr3_nt: TGTGCCAGCAGTCCACAGGGGCGACGGGGCTACGAGCAGTACTTC
cdr3_aa: CASSPQGRRGYEQYF

v_call: TRBV7-9
clone_size: -
d_call: TRBD1
j_call: TRBJ2-7
cdr3_nt: TGTGCCAGCAGCCATCCCGGGGGACAGGGGGGCCGTGAGCAGTACTTC
cdr3_aa: CASSHPGGQGGREQYF

v_call: TRBV6-1
clone_size: -
d_call: -
j_call: TRBJ2-7
cdr3_nt: TGTGCCAGCAGGGGGGACACACAAACCCACGAGCAGTACTTC
cdr3_aa: CASRGDTQTHEQYF

v_call: TRBV19
clone_size: -
d_call: -
j_call: TRBJ1-3
cdr3_nt: TGTGCCAGTAGTATGGGCATGGTCTCTGGAAACACCATATATTTT
cdr3_aa: CASSMGMVSGNTIYF

v_call: TRBV6-1
clone_size: once
d_call: TRBD1
j_call: TRBJ2-7
cdr3_nt: TGTGCCAGCAGTGAAGGAGGGACAGGGCTTAGGGTCTACGAGCAGTACTTC
cdr3_aa: CASSEGGTGLRVYEQYF

v_call: TRBV5-4
clone_size: -
d_call: -
j_call: TRBJ2-5
cdr3_nt: TGTGCCAGCAGCCTGGGCGGAGCGTGGCAAGAGACCCAGTACTTC
cdr3_aa: CASSLGGAWQETQYF

v_call: TRBV5-1
clone_size: once
d_call: -
j_call: TRBJ2-7
cdr3_nt: TGCGCCAGCAGCTTGGCCTTGAGACAGACTTTCTCCTACGAGCAGTACTTC
cdr3_aa: CASSLALRQTFSYEQYF

v_call: TRBV5-6
clone_size: few
d_call: TRBD1
j_call: TRBJ2-3
cdr3_nt: TGTGCCAGCAGCACCGACAGGGGGCCACGGGATACGCAGTATTTT
cdr3_aa: CASSTDRGPRDTQYF

v_call: TRBV28
clone_size: once
d_call: -
j_call: TRBJ1-1
cdr3_nt: TGTGCCAGCAGTCAGCCACAGGGATTGAACACTGAAGCTTTCTTT
cdr3_aa: CASSQPQGLNTEAFF

v_call: TRBV5-1
clone_size: -
d_call: -
j_call: TRBJ1-1
cdr3_nt: TGCGCCAGCAGCTTGGACAGGGTAAAGGGCACTGAAGCTTTCTTT
cdr3_aa: CASSLDRVKGTEAFF

v_call: TRBV18
clone_size: -
d_call: -
j_call: TRBJ1-1
cdr3_nt: TGTGCCAGCTCACAGGGATACACTGAAGCTTTCTTT
cdr3_aa: CASSQGYTEAFF

v_call: TRBV4-1
clone_size: once
d_call: TRBD1
j_call: TRBJ2-5
cdr3_nt: TGCGCCAGCAGCCAAGCCAGGGGGGAGACCCAGTACTTC
cdr3_aa: CASSQARGETQYF

v_call: TRBV5-6
clone_size: -
d_call: -
j_call: TRBJ1-3
cdr3_nt: TGTGCCAGCAGCAAGATCAGCTCTGGAAACACCATATATTTT
cdr3_aa: CASSKISSGNTIYF

v_call: TRBV10-1
clone_size: once
d_call: TRBD1
j_call: TRBJ2-2
cdr3_nt: TGCGCCAGCAGTGCTTCTCAAGGACAGGTGAACACCGGGGAGCTGTTTTTT
cdr3_aa: CASSASQGQVNTGELFF

v_call: TRBV6-6
clone_size: -
d_call: TRBD1
j_call: TRBJ2-1
cdr3_nt: TGTGCCAGCACCCCCGGGGACAGGTACTACAATGAGCAGTTCTTC
cdr3_aa: CASTPGDRYYNEQFF

v_call: TRBV5-1
clone_size: -
d_call: -
j_call: TRBJ2-6
cdr3_nt: TGCGCCAGCAGCTTGCCAGGGGTAGAACGTGGGGCCAACGTCCTGACTTTC
cdr3_aa: CASSLPGVERGANVLTF

v_call: TRBV10-1
clone_size: few
d_call: -
j_call: TRBJ1-2
cdr3_nt: TGCGCCAGCAGTGAGTCGAGGACTGGCTACACCTTC
cdr3_aa: CASSESRTGYTF

v_call: TRBV28
clone_size: -
d_call: -
j_call: TRBJ1-4
cdr3_nt: TGTGCCAGCAGAATCGGGCAGGGAGGTAATGAAAAACTGTTTTTT
cdr3_aa: CASRIGQGGNEKLFF

v_call: TRBV18
clone_size: -
d_call: TRBD1
j_call: TRBJ1-5
cdr3_nt: TGTGCCAGCTCACCGGGACAGAATCAGCCCCAGCATTTT
cdr3_aa: CASSPGQNQPQHF

v_call: TRBV5-6
clone_size: -
d_call: -
j_call: TRBJ2-3
cdr3_nt: TGTGCCAGCAGGATAATGAGCGGAGAGGCAGATACGCAGTATTTT
cdr3_aa: CASRIMSGEADTQYF

v_call: TRBV7-6
clone_size: few
d_call: -
j_call: TRBJ1-6
cdr3_nt: TGTGCCAGCAGCTTAGACCAGGGCCCTGGGTCACCCCTCCACTTT
cdr3_aa: CASSLDQGPGSPLHF

v_call: TRBV6-5
clone_size: -
d_call: TRBD1
j_call: TRBJ1-1
cdr3_nt: TGTGCCAGCAGTTACTTCTACAGGGGGACTGAAGCTTTCTTT
cdr3_aa: CASSYFYRGTEAFF

v_call: TRBV5-4
clone_size: -
d_call: TRBD1
j_call: TRBJ2-1
cdr3_nt: TGTGCCAGCATACAGGGGACAGGGGGCCGCTATGAGCAGTTCTTC
cdr3_aa: CASIQGTGGRYEQFF

v_call: TRBV10-3
clone_size: -
d_call: -
j_call: TRBJ1-5
cdr3_nt: TGTGCCATCAGTGCCCTTGGCCCTCAGCCCCAGCATTTT
cdr3_aa: CAISALGPQPQHF

v_call: TRBV6-5
clone_size: once
d_call: TRBD1
j_call: TRBJ1-4
cdr3_nt: TGTGCCAGCAGTTCGTCAGGGGGAGGGAGAAAACTGTTTTTT
cdr3_aa: CASSSSGGGRKLFF

v_call: TRBV15
clone_size: -
d_call: TRBD1
j_call: TRBJ1-1
cdr3_nt: TGTGCCACCAGGTCGGACAGGGTGAACACTGAAGCTTTCTTT
cdr3_aa: CATRSDRVNTEAFF

v_call: TRBV5-6
clone_size: few
d_call: TRBD1
j_call: TRBJ1-1
cdr3_nt: TGTGCCAGCAGACCCGGGACAGGGGCTTGGTCAGGTCGGGTCACTGAAGCTTTCTTT
cdr3_aa: CASRPGTGAWSGRVTEAFF

v_call: TRBV6-1
clone_size: -
d_call: -
j_call: TRBJ2-1
cdr3_nt: TGTGCCAGCAGCACCCTTACCTACAATGAGCAGTTCTTC
cdr3_aa: CASSTLTYNEQFF

v_call: TRBV5-5
clone_size: -
d_call: -
j_call: TRBJ1-1
cdr3_nt: TGTGCCAGCAGCTTGGGTACATCGGGCACTGAAGCTTTCTTT
cdr3_aa: CASSLGTSGTEAFF

v_call: TRBV28
clone_size: -
d_call: -
j_call: TRBJ1-1
cdr3_nt: TGTGCCAGCAGTAGGGTCCCTGAAGCTTTCTTT
cdr3_aa: CASSRVPEAFF

v_call: TRBV6-1
clone_size: few
d_call: -
j_call: TRBJ2-3
cdr3_nt: TGTGCCAGCAGGCCGGGACGGAGCACAGATACGCAGTATTTT
cdr3_aa: CASRPGRSTDTQYF

v_call: TRBV10-3
clone_size: -
d_call: -
j_call: TRBJ2-1
cdr3_nt: TGTGCCATCAGTGAGTCGTGGGTCAATGAGCAGTTCTTC
cdr3_aa: CAISESWVNEQFF

v_call: TRBV4-2
clone_size: -
d_call: -
j_call: TRBJ2-4
cdr3_nt: TGTGCCAGCAGCTCCCAGGACAGAGCCAAAAACATTCAGTACTTC
cdr3_aa: CASSSQDRAKNIQYF

v_call: TRBV18
clone_size: -
d_call: -
j_call: TRBJ1-5
cdr3_nt: TGTGCCAGCTCACCGGGTTCAAGCAATCAGCCCCAGCATTTT
cdr3_aa: CASSPGSSNQPQHF

v_call: TRBV23-1
clone_size: -
d_call: TRBD1
j_call: TRBJ2-7
cdr3_nt: TGCGCCAGCAGTCCGCCGGGACAGGGCAACGAGCAGTACTTC
cdr3_aa: CASSPPGQGNEQYF

v_call: TRBV19
clone_size: -
d_call: -
j_call: TRBJ2-2
cdr3_nt: TGTGCCAGCTCGCCCCCTAGCCCCACCGGGGAGCTGTTTTTT
cdr3_aa: CASSPPSPTGELFF

v_call: TRBV9
clone_size: -
d_call: TRBD1
j_call: TRBJ2-7
cdr3_nt: TGTGCCAGCAGCGTAGGGGGACAGGGTGGCCACGAGCAGTACTTC
cdr3_aa: CASSVGGQGGHEQYF

v_call: TRBV5-1
clone_size: -
d_call: TRBD1
j_call: TRBJ2-7
cdr3_nt: TGCGCCAGCAGCTTACAGGGGGATCCCTACGAGCAGTACTTC
cdr3_aa: CASSLQGDPYEQYF

v_call: TRBV19
clone_size: once
d_call: -
j_call: TRBJ2-5
cdr3_nt: TGTGCCAGTAGTATCACCAGGGCATCGGAGACCCAGTACTTC
cdr3_aa: CASSITRASETQYF

v_call: TRBV6-5
clone_size: -
d_call: -
j_call: TRBJ1-1
cdr3_nt: TGTGCCAGCAGTTACCCTGGGGCAGCTTTCTTT
cdr3_aa: CASSYPGAAFF

v_call: TRBV21-1
clone_size: -
d_call: -
j_call: TRBJ1-2
cdr3_nt: TGTGCCAGCAGCGGGGGACAGCCAAGCTACACCTTC
cdr3_aa: CASSGGQPSYTF

v_call: TRBV5-4
clone_size: -
d_call: TRBD1
j_call: TRBJ1-1
cdr3_nt: TGTGCCAGCAGCCTGGGGGGGACAGGCACTGAAGCTTTCTTT
cdr3_aa: CASSLGGTGTEAFF